A single sample is the source of the 29 T cell receptor beta chains below, sequenced in a study of a mutant IDH1 vaccine in newly diagnosed glioma. Data came from immunoSEQ multiplex PCR; TCRdb stores just in-frame clones and leaves some out. The data hold fewer than 70,000 clones, with about 87% observed a single time. Their cognate antigens are unknown. The time point here: week 35, safety follow-up. A 20-mer mutant IDH1 peptide at 300 ug was injected subcutaneously with topical imiquimod. This specimen consisted of PBMCs, obtained from a glioma patient whose treatment included an IDH1 peptide vaccine. The receptors derive from a young man with glioma.

This sequence joins TRBV9 and TRBJ2-3, with D maybe TRBD2 (5 bases). The CDR3 is made up of 14 amino acids. Trimming took 0 bases from V and 5 from J, leaving 10 bases between them. The germline V gene encodes CDR1 SGDLS and CDR2 YYNGEE. The CDR3 DNA sequence: TGTGCCAGCAGCGTAGGGCTAGCAGGAGATACGCAGTATTTT. Translated: CASSVGLAGDTQYF.

The genes are TRBV7-9 and TRBJ2-5, with D perhaps assigned TRBD1 or TRBD2 (5 bases each). Germline-derived CDR1 and CDR2 are SEHNR and FQNEAQ (reference sequence). The CDR3 extends over 16 amino acids. V gave up 1 base and J gave up 5 bases, with 17 bases separating them. DNA of the CDR3: TGTGCCAGCAGCTTAGGGGGACGAGCCCATAGGGAGACCCAGTACTTC. It specifies CASSLGGRAHRETQYF.

The gene calls are TRBV28 and TRBJ1-1; D not resolved. CDR1 is MDHEN, CDR2 SYDVKM, per germline. The CDR3 has 12 residues. The germline V and J ends were trimmed by 6 bases and 1 base, with 6 bases remaining between them. The CDR3, as DNA: TGTGCCAGCAGGGCGGGGAACACTGAAGCTTTCTTT. It encodes CASRAGNTEAFF.

The chain has TRBV5-8 and TRBJ2-7; 10 bases agree with TRBD2. CDR3 size: 14 residues. Germline lookup yields CDR1 SGHTS and CDR2 YDEGEE. The V gene end was trimmed by 2 bases and the J gene end by 5 bases; junction bases not matched to a gene: 4. CDR3 nucleotides: TGTGCCAGCAGCTTTAGCGGGAGGCCCCACGAGCAGTACTTC. Amino acids: CASSFSGRPHEQYF.

The rearrangement uses TRBV27 and TRBJ1-1; no firm D call. Germline loops: CDR1 MNHEY, CDR2 SMNVEV (reference sequence). This CDR3 is built from 13 residues. V gave up 1 base and J gave up 2 bases, with 5 bases separating them. The CDR3 loop reads CASSLWPNTEAFF. CDR3 nucleotide sequence: TGTGCCAGCAGTTTATGGCCCAACACTGAAGCTTTCTTT.

The chain uses TRBV15 and TRBJ1-4; D unclear. With 1 base removed from V and 7 bases from J, the gap between germline ends came to 7 bases. The CDR3 runs to 13 residues. CDR1 LNHNV and CDR2 YYDKDF come from the germline V gene (reference sequence). As DNA, the CDR3 is TGTGCCACCAGCAGAGGGTCAGCTGAAAAACTGTTTTTT. Translated, it gives CATSRGSAEKLFF.

This rearrangement joins TRBV5-5 to TRBJ1-4; 8 bases map to TRBD1. V shed 5 bases, J shed 6 bases, and the junction held 3 bases outside the gene matches. The CDR3 spans 13 residues. Germline V CDR1 and CDR2: SGHKS, YYEKEE (reference sequence). The CDR3 sequence: CASSPGQDEKLFF. The CDR3 region has the DNA TGTGCCAGCAGTCCGGGACAGGATGAAAAACTGTTTTTT.

The chain links TRBV5-1 to TRBJ2-7; D call uncertain. The CDR3 is 15 residues long. Germline V gene lookup returns CDR1 SGHRS and CDR2 YFSETQ. Trimming left V 4 bases short and J 0 bases short, with 14 bases between. CDR3 sequence (DNA): TGCGCCAGCAGCACAGCGCTGACGGACTCCTACGAGCAGTACTTC. Translated, it gives CASSTALTDSYEQYF.

There are a few counts of this clone. The CDR3 region is CASSEGDRDTGELFF. CDR3 in DNA: TGTGCCAGCAGTGAAGGGGACAGGGACACCGGGGAGCTGTTTTTT. The chain couples TRBV6-1 to TRBJ2-2; 9 nucleotides agree with TRBD1. The V gene's germline CDR1 is MNHNS and CDR2 SASEGT. Trimming removed 1 base from V and 3 bases from J; junction bases left unmatched: 0. CDR3 size: 15 residues.

This chain joins TRBV7-9 and TRBJ1-4; a possible D gene is TRBD1 (6 bases). Between the trimmed V and J ends, which lost 4 bases and 7 bases, there was a span of 13 bases. Per germline, CDR1 SEHNR and CDR2 FQNEAQ (reference sequence). The CDR3 has 14 amino acids. For the CDR3, the DNA is TGTGCCAGCAGCTCCTACAGGGTAGCTGAAAAACTGTTTTTT. Protein: CASSSYRVAEKLFF.

In this sample, this clone turned up a few times. The DNA of the CDR3 is TGTGCCAGCAGCCAAGGCGACAGGAACTATGGCTACACCTTC. Encoded protein: CASSQGDRNYGYTF. V is TRBV9 and J is TRBJ1-2; D is possibly TRBD1 (6 bases). Germline V gene lookup returns CDR1 SGDLS and CDR2 YYNGEE. This CDR3 spans 14 amino acids. Trimming left V 4 bases short and J 2 bases short, with 12 bases between. The variable domain in full, with the rest retrieved from reference TRBV9 and TRBJ1-2, is DSGVTQTPKHLITATGQRVTLRCSPRSGDLSVYWYQQSLDQGLQFLIQYYNGEERAKGNILERFSAQQFPDLHSELNLSSLELGDSALYFCASSQGDRNYGYTFGSGTRLTVV.

The chain recombines TRBV4-3 with TRBJ2-1; 13 bases map to TRBD2. The CDR3 sequence is 20 residues long. Germline V lookup: CDR1 LGHNA, CDR2 YSLEER. The junction had 16 bases not matched to a gene; V was cut back by 5 bases and J by 3 bases. The CDR3 sequence: CASSSGLAGDLQYHYNEQFF. CDR3 bases: TGCGCCAGCAGCTCCGGACTAGCGGGGGACTTACAATACCACTACAATGAGCAGTTCTTC.

This chain connects TRBV19 to TRBJ2-1; 10 bases match TRBD2. J gave up 8 bases and V 7 bases, and 14 bases lay outside the gene matches. The CDR3 has 16 amino acids. Germline CDR1 reads LNHDA; CDR2 reads SQIVND (reference sequence). For the CDR3, the DNA is TGTGCCAGTACCGAGGGTGTAAGCGGGAGGGGCGATGAGCAGTTCTTC. This translates into CASTEGVSGRGDEQFF.

The gene calls are TRBV25-1 and TRBJ1-6; D not certain. The CDR3 runs to 14 residues. The V and J ends lost 4 bases and 0 bases respectively, with 4 bases between them. The V gene's germline CDR1 is MGHDK and CDR2 SYGVNS. The DNA for the CDR3 is TGTGCCAGCAGTGTCGACTCCTATAATTCACCCCTCCACTTT. Translated, it gives CASSVDSYNSPLHF.

The chain joins TRBV5-1 to TRBJ1-2, with TRBD1 identical over 10 bases. Trimming at V came to 7 bases and at J to 0 bases, leaving 9 bases not matched to a gene. Per germline, CDR1 SGHRS and CDR2 YFSETQ. The CDR3 has 16 residues. This CDR3 is CASQPGQGRPNYGYTF. The CDR3 nucleotides read TGCGCCAGCCAACCGGGACAGGGGCGTCCTAACTATGGCTACACCTTC.

With respect to this clone: The junction differs from germline at one of its ends, possibly a read error. The V and J genes are TRBV5-1 and TRBJ2-1; possibly TRBD2 for D (5 bases). From germline, CDR1 is SGHRS and CDR2 YFSETQ. CDR3 length: 15 residues. CDR3: CASSLGGNDYDEQFF. CDR3 DNA: TGCGCCAGCAGCTTGGGAGGGAACGACTACGATGAGCAGTTCTTC.

This clone was seen just once. This sequence joins TRBV11-3 and TRBJ2-3; 7 nucleotides agree with TRBD2. Trimming cost V 4 bases and J 2 bases; bases outside gene matches: 3. CDR1 and CDR2 from the germline V gene are SGHNT and YENEEA. This CDR3 region has 14 residues. Here the CDR3 DNA reads TGTGCCAGCAGCTGGGGGAGGGACACAGATACGCAGTATTTT. Amino acids: CASSWGRDTDTQYF.

The chain couples TRBV18 to TRBJ2-5; D is unresolved. CDR1 and CDR2 from the germline V gene are KGHSH and LQKENI. The V end was cut by 3 bases, the J end by 2 bases, with 7 bases between. This CDR3 region has 13 residues. CDR3 region: CASSPSQQETQYF. For the CDR3, the DNA is TGTGCCAGCTCACCGTCACAGCAAGAGACCCAGTACTTC. The variable domain in full, with the rest retrieved from reference TRBV18 and TRBJ2-5, is NAGVMQNPRHLVRRRGQEARLRCSPMKGHSHVYWYRQLPEEGLKFMVYLQKENIIDESGMPKERFSAEFPKEGPSILRIQQVVRGDSAAYFCASSPSQQETQYFGPGTRLLVL.

V and J are TRBV14 and TRBJ1-1; the D gene is possibly TRBD1 (5 bases). Trimming cost V 7 bases and J 1 base, with 10 bases left between them. This CDR3 has 13 amino acids. The V gene's germline CDR1 is SGHDN and CDR2 FVKESK. The CDR3 bases are TGTGCCAGCATGGGGCAACAGAACACTGAAGCTTTCTTT. It encodes CASMGQQNTEAFF. The variable domain in full, with the rest retrieved from reference TRBV14 and TRBJ1-1, is EAGVTQFPSHSVIEKGQTVTLRCDPISGHDNLYWYRRVMGKEIKFLLHFVKESKQDESGMPNNRFLAERTGGTYSTLKVQPAELEDSGVYFCASMGQQNTEAFFGQGTRLTVV.

This chain uses TRBV6-1 with TRBJ1-1; possible D gene TRBD1, 6 bases. V was clipped by 6 bases and J by 10 bases, with 15 bases between them. The CDR3 runs 12 residues. In germline, CDR1 is MNHNS, CDR2 SASEGT. DNA of the CDR3: TGTGCCAGCAGCAACAGGGAGCAGGTAGCTTTCTTT. Translation gives CASSNREQVAFF.

The V call is TRBV5-1, the J call TRBJ1-3; D possibly corresponds to TRBD1 (5 bases). V was clipped by 4 bases and J by 3 bases, with 14 bases between them. Per the germline V gene, CDR1 is SGHRS and CDR2 is YFSETQ. The CDR3 is made up of 15 amino acids. The CDR3 loop is CASSQGPQGGNTIYF. The CDR3 DNA is TGCGCCAGCAGCCAAGGGCCCCAGGGTGGAAACACCATATATTTT. The variable domain in full, with the rest retrieved from reference TRBV5-1 and TRBJ1-3, is KAGVTQTPRYLIKTRGQQVTLSCSPISGHRSVSWYQQTPGQGLQFLFEYFSETQRNKGNFPGRFSGRQFSNSRSEMNVSTLELGDSALYLCASSQGPQGGNTIYFGEGSWLTVV.

This rearrangement joins TRBV5-1 to TRBJ1-2; tentatively, D is TRBD1 (6 bases). This CDR3 is 15 amino acids long. Germline CDR1 reads SGHRS; CDR2 reads YFSETQ. Trimming took 2 bases from V and 6 from J, leaving 17 bases between them. The chain's CDR3 is CASSLGPSTGNGYTF. CDR3 sequence (DNA): TGCGCCAGCAGCTTAGGACCATCTACAGGGAATGGCTACACCTTC.

V usage is TRBV2 and J usage is TRBJ1-1, with no clear D. V lost 4 bases and J lost 1, with 13 bases in between. Germline loops: CDR1 SNHLY, CDR2 FYNNEI. This CDR3 comprises 15 residues. CDR3 bases: TGTGCCAGCAGTGGGACCGGAGGAACGAACACTGAAGCTTTCTTT. It translates to CASSGTGGTNTEAFF.

This chain connects TRBV28 to TRBJ2-3, with no clear D. The V and J ends lost 3 bases and 8 bases respectively, with 6 bases between them. The length of the CDR3 is 11 residues. Germline CDR1 is MDHEN and CDR2 is SYDVKM. This CDR3 reads CASSFGLTQYF. CDR3 DNA sequence: TGTGCCAGCAGTTTTGGGCTTACGCAGTATTTT.

This chain links TRBV29-1 with TRBJ1-2; TRBD1 is a possible D gene (5 bases). This CDR3 has 14 amino acids. V lost 3 bases and J 4 bases, leaving 15 bases between the germline ends. Germline V CDR1 and CDR2: SQVTM, ANQGSEA. The chain's CDR3 is CSVDGGGWSYGYTF. The DNA of the CDR3 is TGCAGCGTTGACGGGGGGGGATGGAGCTATGGCTACACCTTC.

The chain joins TRBV19 to TRBJ2-5; tentative D call: TRBD2 (5 bases). CDR1 LNHDA and CDR2 SQIVND come from the germline V gene (reference sequence). The CDR3 runs to 18 residues. Trimming left V 9 bases short and J 5 bases short, with 31 bases between. CDR3 sequence: CASPHTLAEDQREETQYF. The CDR3 DNA is TGTGCCAGCCCCCATACCCTAGCCGAGGACCAAAGGGAGGAGACCCAGTACTTC. The whole variable domain, remainder taken from reference TRBV19 and TRBJ2-5, is DGGITQSPKYLFRKEGQNVTLSCEQNLNHDAMYWYRQDPGQGLRLIYYSQIVNDFQKGDIAEGYSVSREKKESFPLTVTSAQKNPTAFYLCASPHTLAEDQREETQYFGPGTRLLVL.

This chain uses TRBV19 with TRBJ1-2, with D maybe TRBD1 (5 bases). V lost 5 bases to trimming and J lost 5 bases, with 18 bases between them. The germline gives CDR1 LNHDA, CDR2 SQIVND (reference sequence). This CDR3 has 15 amino acids. The CDR3 DNA reads as TGTGCCAGTAGTTCCTATTCAGGGTATGGGTATGGCTACACCTTC. This translates into CASSSYSGYGYGYTF.

The gene calls are TRBV6-6 and TRBJ2-3; weak D call: TRBD1 (5 bases). The length of the CDR3 is 15 residues. CDR1 is MNHNY and CDR2 is SVGAGI in the germline V gene (reference sequence). Trimming took off 5 bases at V and 1 base at J, with 13 bases between the two ends. CDR3 amino acids: CASSSFSQGTDTQYF. For the CDR3, the DNA is TGTGCCAGCAGTAGCTTCTCACAGGGCACAGATACGCAGTATTTT.

This clone was counted once. The V call is TRBV5-4, the J call TRBJ2-1; 13 nucleotides align to TRBD2. The CDR3 covers 16 residues. The germline CDR1 and CDR2 sequences are SGHNT and YYREEE (reference sequence). V lost 4 bases to trimming and J lost 5 bases; unmatched junction nucleotides: 6. CDR3 region: CASSPGLAGEDNEQFF. The CDR3 nucleotides read TGTGCCAGCAGCCCAGGACTAGCGGGAGAGGACAATGAGCAGTTCTTC.